Listed below are T cell receptor beta chains from one sample, sequenced in a study of healthy donors' naive CD4 and CD8 T cells. TCRdb called the reads again in MiXCR, with one record for every CDR3 protein. The sample shows 180,000 or so distinct CDR3 sequences, about 74% of them seen only once. The sequenced sample consisted of naive CD4+ and CD8+ T cells sorted from blood, pooled from several donors. The receptors derive from a pool of human donors in good health; the sample pools cells from several healthy donors. Each CDR3 is given with its conserved first and last residue. D genes are given only for firm matches. The size of a clone is reported for some rows only, either as once, few or many, or as a class for expanded clones.

d_call,v_call,clone_size,j_call,cdr3_nt,cdr3_aa
.,TRBV29-1,.,TRBJ1-1,TGCAGCGTTGGATTGTCGACTGAAGCTTTCTTT,CSVGLSTEAFF
.,TRBV7-3,.,TRBJ2-7,TGTGCCAGCAGCGGAACGGACTCCTACGAGCAGTACTTC,CASSGTDSYEQYF
.,TRBV19,.,TRBJ2-4,TGTGCCAGTAGGAACTTGAAAAACATTCAGTACTTC,CASRNLKNIQYF
TRBD2,TRBV19,.,TRBJ2-1,TGTGCCAGTAGTATACGACTAGCGGGAGAGCTCTACAATGAGCAGTTCTTC,CASSIRLAGELYNEQFF
TRBD2,TRBV29-1,.,TRBJ2-3,TGCAGCGTTGATGGGACTAGTAGCACAGATACGCAGTATTTT,CSVDGTSSTDTQYF
.,TRBV20-1,few,TRBJ2-5,TGCAGTGCTAGAGAGGGCCAGCACCAAGAGACCCAGTACTTC,CSAREGQHQETQYF
.,TRBV27,.,TRBJ1-1,TGTGCCAGCATTAGAGGCACTGAAGCTTTCTTT,CASIRGTEAFF
.,TRBV4-2,once,TRBJ2-1,TGTGCCAGCAGCCAACCTACCGGGGTCCACAATGAGCAGTTCTTC,CASSQPTGVHNEQFF
.,TRBV7-2,.,TRBJ1-1,TGTGCCAGCAGCTTCCGCAGGGGTGGGACTGAAGCTTTCTTT,CASSFRRGGTEAFF
TRBD2,TRBV29-1,.,TRBJ2-3,TGCAGCGTTGAGGGTAGCGGGGATACGCAGTATTTT,CSVEGSGDTQYF
.,TRBV4-3,.,TRBJ2-3,TGCGCCAGCAGCCCACGGGCAGGGCTCTCACCAGATACGCAGTATTTT,CASSPRAGLSPDTQYF
TRBD2,TRBV6-5,.,TRBJ2-1,TGTGCCAGTTGGGGTCCTAGCGGGAGGGCCTACAATGAGCAGTTCTTC,CASWGPSGRAYNEQFF
.,TRBV20-1,.,TRBJ2-4,TGCAGTGCTCCCTTACTCATTACAGCGGACATTCAGTACTTC,CSAPLLITADIQYF
.,TRBV29-1,.,TRBJ1-2,TGCAGCGCCGATGCGCCCGATAACTATGGCTACACCTTC,CSADAPDNYGYTF
.,TRBV6-5,.,TRBJ1-1,TGTGCCAGCAGTTTGGGACGGGACAAAGCTTTCTTT,CASSLGRDKAFF
.,TRBV6-5,once,TRBJ2-1,TGTGCCAGCAGTCCCCTATTCGCCCGGGAACCCCTCGAGCAGTTCTTC,CASSPLFAREPLEQFF